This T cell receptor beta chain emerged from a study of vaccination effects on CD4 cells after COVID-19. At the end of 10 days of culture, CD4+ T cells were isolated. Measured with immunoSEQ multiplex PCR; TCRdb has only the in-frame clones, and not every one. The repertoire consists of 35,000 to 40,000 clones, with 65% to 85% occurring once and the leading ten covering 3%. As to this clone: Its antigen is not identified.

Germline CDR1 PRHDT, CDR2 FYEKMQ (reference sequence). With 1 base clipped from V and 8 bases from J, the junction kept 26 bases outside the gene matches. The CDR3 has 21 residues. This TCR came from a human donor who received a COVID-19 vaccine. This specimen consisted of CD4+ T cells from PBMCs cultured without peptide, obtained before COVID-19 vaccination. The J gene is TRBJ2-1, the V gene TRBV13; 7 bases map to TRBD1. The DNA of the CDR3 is TGTGCCAGCAGCTTAGATTTCCAGGGGGATTTTTGTTTGGACTGTTTGGATGAGCAGTTCTTC. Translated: CASSLDFQGDFCLDCLDEQFF.